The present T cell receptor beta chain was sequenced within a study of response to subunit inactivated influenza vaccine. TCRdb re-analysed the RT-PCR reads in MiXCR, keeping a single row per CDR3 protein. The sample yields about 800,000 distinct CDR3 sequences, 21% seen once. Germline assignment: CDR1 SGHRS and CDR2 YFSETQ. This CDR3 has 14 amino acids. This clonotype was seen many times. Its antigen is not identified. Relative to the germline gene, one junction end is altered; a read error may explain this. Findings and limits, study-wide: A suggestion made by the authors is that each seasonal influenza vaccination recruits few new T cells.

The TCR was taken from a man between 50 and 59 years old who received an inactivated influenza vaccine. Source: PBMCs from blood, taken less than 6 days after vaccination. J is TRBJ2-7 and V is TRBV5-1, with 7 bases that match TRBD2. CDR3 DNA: TGTGCCAGCAGTTTAGGCGGGGGAACCTACGAGCAGTACTTC. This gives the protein CASSLGGGTYEQYF.